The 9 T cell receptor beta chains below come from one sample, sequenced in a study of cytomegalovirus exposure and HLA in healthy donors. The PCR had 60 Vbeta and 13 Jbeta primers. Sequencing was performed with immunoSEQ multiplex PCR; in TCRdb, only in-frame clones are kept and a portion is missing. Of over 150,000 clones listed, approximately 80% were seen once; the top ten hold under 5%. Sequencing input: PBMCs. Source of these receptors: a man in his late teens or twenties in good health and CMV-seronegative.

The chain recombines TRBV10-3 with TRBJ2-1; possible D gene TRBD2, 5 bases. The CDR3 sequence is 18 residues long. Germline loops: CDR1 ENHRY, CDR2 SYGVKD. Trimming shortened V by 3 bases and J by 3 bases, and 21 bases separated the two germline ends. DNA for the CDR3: TGTGCCATCAGTGATCTTATTCCGAGGGTGTCGGGCTACAATGAGCAGTTCTTC. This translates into CAISDLIPRVSGYNEQFF.

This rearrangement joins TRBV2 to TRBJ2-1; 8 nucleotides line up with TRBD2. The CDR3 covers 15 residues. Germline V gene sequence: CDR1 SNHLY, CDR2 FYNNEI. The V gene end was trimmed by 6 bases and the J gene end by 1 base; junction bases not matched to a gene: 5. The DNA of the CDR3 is TGTGCCAGCAGCGGGGGGGCCGGGTCCTACAATGAGCAGTTCTTC. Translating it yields CASSGGAGSYNEQFF. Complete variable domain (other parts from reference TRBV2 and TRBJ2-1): EPEVTQTPSHQVTQMGQEVILRCVPISNHLYFYWYRQILGQKVEFLVSFYNNEISEKSEIFDDQFSVERPDGSNFTLKIRSTKLEDSAMYFCASSGGAGSYNEQFFGPGTRLTVL.

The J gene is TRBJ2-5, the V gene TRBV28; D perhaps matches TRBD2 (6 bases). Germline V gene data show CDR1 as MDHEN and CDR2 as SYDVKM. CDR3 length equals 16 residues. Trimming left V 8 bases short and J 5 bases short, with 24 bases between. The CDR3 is CASGCGDGEDVETQYF. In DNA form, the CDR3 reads TGTGCCAGCGGGTGCGGGGACGGGGAGGACGTGGAGACCCAGTACTTC.

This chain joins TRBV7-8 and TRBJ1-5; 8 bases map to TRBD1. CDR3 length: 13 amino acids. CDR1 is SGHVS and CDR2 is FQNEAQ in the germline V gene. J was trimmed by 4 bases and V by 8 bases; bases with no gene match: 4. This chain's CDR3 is CASAHRGNQPQHF. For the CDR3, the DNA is TGTGCCAGCGCACACAGGGGGAATCAGCCCCAGCATTTT.

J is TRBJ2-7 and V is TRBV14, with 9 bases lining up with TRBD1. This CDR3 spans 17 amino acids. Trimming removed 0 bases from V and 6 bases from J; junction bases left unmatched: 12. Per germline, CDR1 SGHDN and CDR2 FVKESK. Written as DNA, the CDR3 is TGTGCCAGCAGCCAAGATCTAGGGGACAGGGCCCCTCGCGAGCAGTACTTC. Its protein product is CASSQDLGDRAPREQYF.

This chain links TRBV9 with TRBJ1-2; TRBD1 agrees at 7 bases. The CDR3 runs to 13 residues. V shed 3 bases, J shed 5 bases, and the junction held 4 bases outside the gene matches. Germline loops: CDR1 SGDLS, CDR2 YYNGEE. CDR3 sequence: CASSGRQGYGYTF. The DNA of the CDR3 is TGTGCCAGCAGCGGAAGACAGGGTTATGGCTACACCTTC.

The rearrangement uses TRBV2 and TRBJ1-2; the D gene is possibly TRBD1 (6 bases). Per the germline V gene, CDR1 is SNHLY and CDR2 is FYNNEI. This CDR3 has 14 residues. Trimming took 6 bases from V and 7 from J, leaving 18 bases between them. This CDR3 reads CASSLGGGLGGYTF. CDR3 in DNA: TGTGCCAGCAGCCTGGGAGGGGGGCTGGGTGGCTACACCTTC. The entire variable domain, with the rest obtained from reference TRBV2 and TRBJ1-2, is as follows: EPEVTQTPSHQVTQMGQEVILRCVPISNHLYFYWYRQILGQKVEFLVSFYNNEISEKSEIFDDQFSVERPDGSNFTLKIRSTKLEDSAMYFCASSLGGGLGGYTFGSGTRLTVV.

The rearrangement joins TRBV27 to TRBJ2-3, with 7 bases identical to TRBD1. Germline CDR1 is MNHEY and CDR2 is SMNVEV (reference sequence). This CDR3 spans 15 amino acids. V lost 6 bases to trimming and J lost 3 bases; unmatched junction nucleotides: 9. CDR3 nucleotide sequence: TGTGCCAGCAGACCCGACAGGGAAGGTACAGATACGCAGTATTTT. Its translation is CASRPDREGTDTQYF.

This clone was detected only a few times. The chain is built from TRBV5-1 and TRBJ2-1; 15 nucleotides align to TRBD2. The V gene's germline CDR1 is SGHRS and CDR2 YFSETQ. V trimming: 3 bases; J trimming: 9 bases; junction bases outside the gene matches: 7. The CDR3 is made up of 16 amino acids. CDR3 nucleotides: TGCGCCAGCAGCTCAGGACTAGCGGGAGGGCTCCCTGAGCAGTTCTTC. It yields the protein CASSSGLAGGLPEQFF.